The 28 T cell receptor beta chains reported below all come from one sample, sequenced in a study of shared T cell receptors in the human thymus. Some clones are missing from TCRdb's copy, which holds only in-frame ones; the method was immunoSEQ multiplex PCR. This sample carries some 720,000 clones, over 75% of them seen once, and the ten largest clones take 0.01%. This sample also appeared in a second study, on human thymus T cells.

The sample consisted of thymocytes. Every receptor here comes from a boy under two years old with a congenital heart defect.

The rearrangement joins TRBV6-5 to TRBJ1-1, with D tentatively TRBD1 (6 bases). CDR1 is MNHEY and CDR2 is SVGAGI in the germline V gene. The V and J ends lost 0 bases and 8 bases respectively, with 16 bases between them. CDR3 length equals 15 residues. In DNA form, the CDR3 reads TGTGCCAGCAGTTACTCCCCTAGTGGGGGCCGCGAAGCTTTCTTT. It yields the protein CASSYSPSGGREAFF.

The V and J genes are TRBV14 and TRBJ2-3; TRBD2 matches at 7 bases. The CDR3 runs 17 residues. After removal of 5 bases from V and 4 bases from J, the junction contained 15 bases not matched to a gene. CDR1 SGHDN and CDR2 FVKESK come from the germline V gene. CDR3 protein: CASSTERSGTVPDTQYF. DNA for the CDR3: TGTGCCAGCAGCACTGAGCGCAGCGGGACGGTTCCAGATACGCAGTATTTT.

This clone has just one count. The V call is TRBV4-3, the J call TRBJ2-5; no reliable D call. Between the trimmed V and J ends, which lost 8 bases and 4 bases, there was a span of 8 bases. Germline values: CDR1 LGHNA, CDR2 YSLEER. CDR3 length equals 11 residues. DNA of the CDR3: TGCGCCAGCTCCAGGTTAGAGACCCAGTACTTC. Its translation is CASSRLETQYF.

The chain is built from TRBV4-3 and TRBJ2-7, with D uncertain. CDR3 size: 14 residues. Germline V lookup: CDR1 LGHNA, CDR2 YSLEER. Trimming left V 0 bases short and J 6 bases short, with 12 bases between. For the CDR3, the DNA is TGCGCCAGCAGCCAAGAGCGGTCCAGACGCGAGCAGTACTTC. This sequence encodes CASSQERSRREQYF.

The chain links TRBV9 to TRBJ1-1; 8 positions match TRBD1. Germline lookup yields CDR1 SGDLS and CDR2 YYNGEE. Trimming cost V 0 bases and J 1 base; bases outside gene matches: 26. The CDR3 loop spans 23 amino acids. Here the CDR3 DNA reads TGTGCCAGCAGCGTAGTCCAGTCGTCTGGGGCCGAAACAGGGGGTATGAAGAACACTGAAGCTTTCTTT. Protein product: CASSVVQSSGAETGGMKNTEAFF. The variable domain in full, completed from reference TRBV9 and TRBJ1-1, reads DSGVTQTPKHLITATGQRVTLRCSPRSGDLSVYWYQQSLDQGLQFLIQYYNGEERAKGNILERFSAQQFPDLHSELNLSSLELGDSALYFCASSVVQSSGAETGGMKNTEAFFGQGTRLTVV.

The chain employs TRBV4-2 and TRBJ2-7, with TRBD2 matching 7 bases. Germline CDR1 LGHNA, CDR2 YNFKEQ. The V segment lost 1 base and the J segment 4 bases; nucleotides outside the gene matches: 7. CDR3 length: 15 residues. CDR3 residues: CASSQGRGEGYEQYF. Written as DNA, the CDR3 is TGTGCCAGCAGCCAAGGCCGGGGGGAGGGGTACGAGCAGTACTTC.

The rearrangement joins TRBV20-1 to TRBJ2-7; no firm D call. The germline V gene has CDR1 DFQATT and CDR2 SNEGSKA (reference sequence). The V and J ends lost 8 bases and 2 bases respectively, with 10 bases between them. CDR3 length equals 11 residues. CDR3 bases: TGCAGTCTGGGCACCCCCTACGAGCAGTACTTC. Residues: CSLGTPYEQYF.

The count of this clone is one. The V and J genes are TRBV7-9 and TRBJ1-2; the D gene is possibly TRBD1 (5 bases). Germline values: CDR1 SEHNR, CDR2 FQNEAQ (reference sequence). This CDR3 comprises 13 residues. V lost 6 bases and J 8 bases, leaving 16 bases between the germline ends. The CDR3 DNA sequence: TGTGCCAGCAGTCCTAGCGGGACCAAGGGCTACACCTTC. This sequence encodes CASSPSGTKGYTF. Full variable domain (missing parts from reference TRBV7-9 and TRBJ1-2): DTGVSQNPRHKITKRGQNVTFRCDPISEHNRLYWYRQTLGQGPEFLTYFQNEAQLEKSRLLSDRFSAERPKGSFSTLEIQRTEQGDSAMYLCASSPSGTKGYTFGSGTRLTVV.

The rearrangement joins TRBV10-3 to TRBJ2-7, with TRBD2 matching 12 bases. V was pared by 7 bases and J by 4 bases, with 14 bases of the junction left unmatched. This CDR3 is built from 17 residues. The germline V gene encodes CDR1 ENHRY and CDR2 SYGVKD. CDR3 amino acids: CAITPFRSSGRAYEQYF. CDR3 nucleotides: TGTGCCATCACCCCCTTCCGTTCTAGCGGGAGGGCGTACGAGCAGTACTTC.

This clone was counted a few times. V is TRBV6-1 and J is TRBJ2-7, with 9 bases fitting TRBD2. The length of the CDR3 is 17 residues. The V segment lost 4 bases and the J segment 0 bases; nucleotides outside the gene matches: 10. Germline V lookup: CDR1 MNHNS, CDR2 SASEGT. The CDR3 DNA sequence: TGTGCCAGCAGTGCCGAGACAGCGGGGGGAAGCTCCTACGAGCAGTACTTC. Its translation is CASSAETAGGSSYEQYF.

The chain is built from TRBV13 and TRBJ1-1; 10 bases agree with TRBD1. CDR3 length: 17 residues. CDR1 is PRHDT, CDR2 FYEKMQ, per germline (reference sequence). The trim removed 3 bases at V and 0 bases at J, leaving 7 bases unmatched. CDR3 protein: CASSLQDRGLMNTEAFF. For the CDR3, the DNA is TGTGCCAGCAGCTTGCAAGACAGGGGGCTCATGAACACTGAAGCTTTCTTT.

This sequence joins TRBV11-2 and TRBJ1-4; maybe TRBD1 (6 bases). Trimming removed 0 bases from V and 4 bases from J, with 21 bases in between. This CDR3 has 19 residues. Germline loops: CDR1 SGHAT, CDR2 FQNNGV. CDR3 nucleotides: TGTGCCAGCAGCTTAGAGACCGGGACAACACACCGGGGTAATGAAAAACTGTTTTTT. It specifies CASSLETGTTHRGNEKLFF. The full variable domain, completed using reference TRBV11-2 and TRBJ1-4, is EAGVAQSPRYKIIEKRQSVAFWCNPISGHATLYWYQQILGQGPKLLIQFQNNGVVDDSQLPKDRFSAERLKGVDSTLKIQPAKLEDSAVYLCASSLETGTTHRGNEKLFFGSGTQLSVL.

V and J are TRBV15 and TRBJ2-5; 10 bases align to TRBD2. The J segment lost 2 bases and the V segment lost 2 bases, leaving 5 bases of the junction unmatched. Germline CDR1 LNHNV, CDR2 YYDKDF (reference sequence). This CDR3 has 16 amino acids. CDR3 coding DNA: TGTGCCACCAGCAGACCTAGCGGGAGAATTCAAGAGACCCAGTACTTC. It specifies CATSRPSGRIQETQYF.

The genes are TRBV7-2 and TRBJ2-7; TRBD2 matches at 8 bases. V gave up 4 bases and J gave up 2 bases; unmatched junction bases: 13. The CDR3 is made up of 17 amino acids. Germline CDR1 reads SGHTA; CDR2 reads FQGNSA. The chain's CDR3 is CASSSSGRGREAYEQYF. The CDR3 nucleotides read TGTGCCAGCAGCTCCTCCGGGAGGGGGAGGGAAGCCTACGAGCAGTACTTC. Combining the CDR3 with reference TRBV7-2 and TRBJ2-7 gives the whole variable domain GAGVSQSPSNKVTEKGKDVELRCDPISGHTALYWYRQSLGQGLEFLIYFQGNSAPDKSGLPSDRFSAERTGGSVSTLTIQRTQQEDSAVYLCASSSSGRGREAYEQYFGPGTRLTVT.

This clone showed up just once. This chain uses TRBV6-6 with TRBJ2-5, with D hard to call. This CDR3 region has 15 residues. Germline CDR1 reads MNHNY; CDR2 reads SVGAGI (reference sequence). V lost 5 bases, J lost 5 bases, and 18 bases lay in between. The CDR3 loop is CASSTSPGPRETQYF. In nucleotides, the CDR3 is TGTGCCAGCAGTACCTCCCCAGGCCCCCGGGAGACCCAGTACTTC.

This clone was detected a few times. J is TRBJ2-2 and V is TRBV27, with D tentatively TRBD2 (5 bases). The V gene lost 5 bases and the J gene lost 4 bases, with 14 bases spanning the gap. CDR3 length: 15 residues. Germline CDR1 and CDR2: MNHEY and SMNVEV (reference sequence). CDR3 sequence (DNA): TGTGCCAGCAGTCGCACCTCACTAGTCACCGGGGAGCTGTTTTTT. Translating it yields CASSRTSLVTGELFF.

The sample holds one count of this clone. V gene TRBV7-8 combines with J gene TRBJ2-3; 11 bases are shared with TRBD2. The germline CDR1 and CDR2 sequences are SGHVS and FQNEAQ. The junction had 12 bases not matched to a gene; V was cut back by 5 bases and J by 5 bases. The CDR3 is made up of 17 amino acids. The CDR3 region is CASSPGLAGIGGDTQYF. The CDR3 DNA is TGTGCCAGCAGCCCAGGACTAGCGGGTATAGGTGGAGATACGCAGTATTTT.

The CDR3 DNA reads TGTGCCACCAGCCCCAGCGGGAGGGGAGGCTCCTACAATGAGCAGTTCTTC. Residues: CATSPSGRGGSYNEQFF. This chain joins TRBV15 and TRBJ2-1; TRBD2 agrees at 10 bases. The germline CDR1 and CDR2 sequences are LNHNV and YYDKDF (reference sequence). The CDR3 has 17 amino acids. V shed 5 bases and J 0 bases; nucleotides not matched to a gene: 7.

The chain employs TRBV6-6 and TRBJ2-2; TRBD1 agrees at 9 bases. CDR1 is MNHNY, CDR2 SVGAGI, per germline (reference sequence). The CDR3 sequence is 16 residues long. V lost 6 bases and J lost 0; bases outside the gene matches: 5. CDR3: CASRPTGGPNTGELFF. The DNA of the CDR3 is TGTGCCAGCAGGCCAACAGGGGGCCCGAACACCGGGGAGCTGTTTTTT.

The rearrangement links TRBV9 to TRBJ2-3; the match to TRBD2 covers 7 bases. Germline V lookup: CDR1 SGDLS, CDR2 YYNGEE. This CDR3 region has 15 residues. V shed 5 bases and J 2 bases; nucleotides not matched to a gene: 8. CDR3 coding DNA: TGTGCCAGCAGGGAATTAGCGGGCGCCACAGATACGCAGTATTTT. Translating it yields CASRELAGATDTQYF.

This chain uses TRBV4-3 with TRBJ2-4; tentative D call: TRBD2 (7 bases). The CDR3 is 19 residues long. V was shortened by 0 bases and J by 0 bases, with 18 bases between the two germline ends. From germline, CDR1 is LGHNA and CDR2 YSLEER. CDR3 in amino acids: CASSQDLREGVLAKNIQYF. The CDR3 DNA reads TGCGCCAGCAGCCAAGATTTGAGGGAGGGGGTACTAGCCAAAAACATTCAGTACTTC.

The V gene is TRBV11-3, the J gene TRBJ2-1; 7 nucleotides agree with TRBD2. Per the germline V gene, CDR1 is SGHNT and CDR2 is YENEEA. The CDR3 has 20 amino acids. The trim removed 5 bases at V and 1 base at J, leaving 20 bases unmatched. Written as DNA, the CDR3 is TGTGCCAGCAGCCCGAAGACCCCTTCTGCCAGCGGGATTTCCTACAATGAGCAGTTCTTC. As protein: CASSPKTPSASGISYNEQFF.

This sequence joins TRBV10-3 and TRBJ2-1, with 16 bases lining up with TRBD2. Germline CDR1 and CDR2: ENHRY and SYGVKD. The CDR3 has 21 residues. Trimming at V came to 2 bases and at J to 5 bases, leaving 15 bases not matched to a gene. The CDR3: CAISEERPPGTSGRAHNEQFF. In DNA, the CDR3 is TGTGCCATCAGTGAGGAAAGACCACCCGGGACTAGCGGGAGGGCCCACAATGAGCAGTTCTTC.

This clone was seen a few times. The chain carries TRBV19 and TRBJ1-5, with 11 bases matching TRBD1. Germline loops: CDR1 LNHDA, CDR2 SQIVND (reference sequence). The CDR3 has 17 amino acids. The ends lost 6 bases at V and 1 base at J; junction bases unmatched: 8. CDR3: CASSAPDRGRSNQPQHF. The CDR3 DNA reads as TGTGCCAGTAGCGCACCGGACAGGGGGCGAAGCAATCAGCCCCAGCATTTT.

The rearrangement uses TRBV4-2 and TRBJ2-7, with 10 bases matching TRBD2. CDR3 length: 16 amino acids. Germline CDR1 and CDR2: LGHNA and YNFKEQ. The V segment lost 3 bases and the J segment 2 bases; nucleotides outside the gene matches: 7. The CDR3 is CASSHNWTSGTYEQYF. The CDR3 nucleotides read TGTGCCAGCAGCCACAATTGGACTAGCGGTACCTACGAGCAGTACTTC.

The CDR3 bases are TGTGCCAGCAGTGAAGGGACTAGCCATGCGGCGGGTGAGCAGTTCTTC. Translated: CASSEGTSHAAGEQFF. The J gene is TRBJ2-1, the V gene TRBV6-1; 8 positions agree with TRBD2. The CDR3 loop spans 16 amino acids. The germline gives CDR1 MNHNS, CDR2 SASEGT. V shed 1 base, J shed 9 bases, and the junction held 11 bases outside the gene matches.

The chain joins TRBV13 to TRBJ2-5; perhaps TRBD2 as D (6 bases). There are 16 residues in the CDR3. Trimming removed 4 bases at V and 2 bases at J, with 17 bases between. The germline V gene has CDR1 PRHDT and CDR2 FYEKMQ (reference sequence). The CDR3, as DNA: TGTGCCAGCAGCTCCCCTCATGGGAGCGGGCAAGAGACCCAGTACTTC. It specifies CASSSPHGSGQETQYF.

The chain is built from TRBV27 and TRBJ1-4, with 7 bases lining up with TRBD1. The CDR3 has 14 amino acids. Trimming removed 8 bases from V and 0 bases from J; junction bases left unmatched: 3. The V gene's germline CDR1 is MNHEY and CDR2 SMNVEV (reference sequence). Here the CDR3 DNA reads TGTGCCAGCGGACAGGTTGCAACTAATGAAAAACTGTTTTTT. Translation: CASGQVATNEKLFF. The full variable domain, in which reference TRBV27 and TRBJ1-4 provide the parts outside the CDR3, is EAQVTQNPRYLITVTGKKLTVTCSQNMNHEYMSWYRQDPGLGLRQIYYSMNVEVTDKGDVPEGYKVSRKEKRNFPLILESPSPNQTSLYFCASGQVATNEKLFFGSGTQLSVL.